Each of the 2 T cell receptor beta chains below was sequenced from the same sample in a study of T-cell memory formation after mild COVID-19. MiXCR, applied by TCRdb to the 5' RACE reads, yields one record per CDR3 protein. This sample has some 54,000 distinct CDR3 sequences, with more than 8% found just once. Sequenced sample: PBMCs or a T cell subset sorted from them (not recorded which). These receptors were taken from a man aged 18 to 30 who had mild COVID-19 (a few samples of this study predate the infection). Cell type and time point are not known.

This chain joins TRBV28 and TRBJ1-6; D is perhaps TRBD1 (5 bases). CDR3 length: 14 amino acids. The germline CDR1 and CDR2 sequences are MDHEN and SYDVKM. V was trimmed by 8 bases and J by 7 bases, leaving 15 bases between them. CDR3 sequence reads: CASAIGTGNSPLHF. The DNA of the CDR3 is TGTGCCAGCGCAATAGGGACCGGCAATTCACCCCTCCACTTT.

This clonotype was found many times. The V call is TRBV5-1, the J call TRBJ2-4, with 7 bases that match TRBD1. This CDR3 spans 14 amino acids. Germline V CDR1 and CDR2: SGHRS, YFSETQ. V gave up 1 base and J gave up 8 bases; unmatched junction bases: 6. The CDR3 region is CASSLSRGSDIQYF. CDR3 sequence (DNA): TGCGCCAGCAGCTTGTCCAGGGGGTCGGACATTCAGTACTTC.